The 24 T cell receptor beta chains given below trace back to one sample, sequenced in a study of cytomegalovirus exposure and HLA in healthy donors. It was with 60 Vbeta and 13 Jbeta primers that the PCR ran. This table comes from immunoSEQ multiplex PCR, and its TCRdb copy is limited to in-frame clones, with some not included. Of about 190,000 clones in the sample, 74% were seen once. The sample comprised PBMCs. These receptors were obtained from a woman in her thirties in good health and CMV-seropositive.

This clone was seen only a few times. Other DNA sequences in this sample translate to the same CDR3. The chain uses TRBV28 and TRBJ1-2, with 10 bases fitting TRBD1. The CDR3 is 14 residues long. CDR1 and CDR2 from the germline V gene are MDHEN and SYDVKM. Trimming removed 5 bases from V and 2 bases from J; junction bases left unmatched: 2. The CDR3 DNA reads as TGTGCCAGCAGTCCGGGACAGGGGAACTATGGCTACACCTTC. Protein sequence: CASSPGQGNYGYTF.

The chain combines TRBV4-1 with TRBJ2-7; TRBD2 matches at 12 bases. Germline V gene sequence: CDR1 MGHRA, CDR2 YSYEKL. The CDR3 sequence is 18 residues long. V lost 5 bases, J lost 0 bases, and 11 bases stayed unmatched. CDR3 in amino acids: CASSYSWTSGTSSYEQYF. CDR3 nucleotide sequence: TGCGCCAGCAGCTACTCTTGGACTAGCGGGACCTCCTCCTACGAGCAGTACTTC.

This clone appeared once. The chain recombines TRBV19 with TRBJ2-3; 13 bases are a match to TRBD2. The germline V gene encodes CDR1 LNHDA and CDR2 SQIVND (reference sequence). The V gene end was trimmed by 7 bases and the J gene end by 3 bases; junction bases not matched to a gene: 7. The CDR3 is 16 amino acids. CDR3 coding DNA: TGTGCCAGTACCCTACTAGCGGGAGGGCCGACAGATACGCAGTATTTT. As protein: CASTLLAGGPTDTQYF.

Turning to this clone: The same CDR3 arises from other DNA sequences in this sample as well. The rearrangement joins TRBV5-1 to TRBJ2-6; D perhaps matches TRBD2 (6 bases). The CDR3 has 15 amino acids. From germline, CDR1 is SGHRS and CDR2 YFSETQ. V dropped 2 bases and J dropped 2 bases, with 8 bases sitting between them. CDR3 amino acids: CASSLAGTGANVLTF. CDR3 DNA: TGCGCCAGCAGCTTAGCGGGTACTGGGGCCAACGTCCTGACTTTC.

This clone was recorded a few times. This chain connects TRBV19 to TRBJ2-3, with 8 bases matching TRBD2. This CDR3 has 15 residues. J was trimmed by 1 base and V by 5 bases; bases with no gene match: 5. Germline V gene data show CDR1 as LNHDA and CDR2 as SQIVND (reference sequence). CDR3 loop: CASSGRLARTDTQYF. The CDR3 bases are TGTGCCAGTAGTGGTAGACTAGCGCGCACAGATACGCAGTATTTT.

The chain carries TRBV5-1 and TRBJ1-2, with TRBD1 matching 9 bases. This CDR3 is 14 amino acids long. V lost 2 bases and J lost 5; bases outside the gene matches: 4. Germline V lookup: CDR1 SGHRS, CDR2 YFSETQ. The CDR3 sequence is CASSFQGQGYGYTF. Written as DNA, the CDR3 is TGCGCCAGCAGCTTCCAGGGACAGGGTTATGGCTACACCTTC.

The CDR3 spells CASGPLGQGSTEAFF. The DNA of the CDR3 is TGTGCCAGCGGACCATTGGGACAGGGGTCCACTGAAGCTTTCTTT. The genes are TRBV28 and TRBJ1-1, with 10 bases fitting TRBD1. V shed 8 bases, J shed 4 bases, and the junction held 10 bases outside the gene matches. The germline V gene has CDR1 MDHEN and CDR2 SYDVKM. CDR3 length equals 15 residues. Based on the CDR3 plus reference TRBV28 and TRBJ1-1, the full variable domain is DVKVTQSSRYLVKRTGEKVFLECVQDMDHENMFWYRQDPGLGLRLIYFSYDVKMKEKGDIPEGYSVSREKKERFSLILESASTNQTSMYLCASGPLGQGSTEAFFGQGTRLTVV.

V usage is TRBV21-1 and J usage is TRBJ2-1; the table's D call, TRBD2, was not checked against the DNA. TRBV21-1 counts as a pseudogene. The CDR3 runs 18 residues. The CDR3 DNA reads TGTGCCAGCAGCCCCGGGGGACTAGCGGGGGCCTCCTACAATGAGCAGTTCTTC. The encoded protein is CASSPGGLAGASYNEQFF.

This clone was counted only a few times. V gene TRBV5-1 combines with J gene TRBJ2-3; TRBD2 matches at 10 bases. The germline CDR1 and CDR2 sequences are SGHRS and YFSETQ. The CDR3 spans 14 residues. The V and J ends lost 0 bases and 5 bases, in that order; junction bases with no gene match: 0. The CDR3 nucleotides read TGCGCCAGCAGCTTGGGACTAGCGGGAGATACGCAGTATTTT. This codes for CASSLGLAGDTQYF.

V gene TRBV7-9 combines with J gene TRBJ2-5; the match to TRBD2 covers 9 bases. The J call is uncertain, as TRBJ2-7 better fits the DNA end. Germline assignment: CDR1 SEHNR and CDR2 FQNEAQ (reference sequence). The CDR3 loop spans 15 amino acids. CDR3 in amino acids: CASSPRGSGSFEQYF. CDR3 DNA: TGTGCCAGCAGCCCCCGGGGTAGCGGGAGTTTCGAGCAGTACTTC.

This clone was seen a single time. The chain joins TRBV28 to TRBJ2-3; 7 bases are shared with TRBD2. This CDR3 is built from 15 residues. Germline values: CDR1 MDHEN, CDR2 SYDVKM. The ends lost 6 bases at V and 5 bases at J; junction bases unmatched: 11. The CDR3 protein is CASSHQSGIKDTQYF. The CDR3 DNA reads TGTGCCAGCAGCCACCAGAGCGGGATTAAAGATACGCAGTATTTT.

V and J are TRBV6-1 and TRBJ2-2; the match to TRBD1 covers 9 bases. This CDR3 comprises 15 residues. From germline, CDR1 is MNHNS and CDR2 SASEGT. The J segment lost 9 bases and the V segment lost 5 bases, leaving 10 bases of the junction unmatched. The CDR3 spells CASSPAGTGHRELFF. CDR3 sequence (DNA): TGTGCCAGCAGTCCGGCCGGGACAGGGCACCGGGAGCTGTTTTTT.

The V gene is TRBV28, the J gene TRBJ2-7, with D hard to call. This CDR3 spans 16 amino acids. Germline V CDR1 and CDR2: MDHEN, SYDVKM. The V gene lost 5 bases and the J gene lost 0 bases, with 17 bases spanning the gap. CDR3 amino acids: CASSLSKLYSSYEQYF. The DNA of the CDR3 is TGTGCCAGCAGTCTATCGAAGCTATACAGCTCCTACGAGCAGTACTTC.

The V call is TRBV28, the J call TRBJ1-2; 9 bases fit TRBD1. Germline trimming cut 6 bases from V and 8 bases from J; bases unmatched to any gene: 13. Germline-derived CDR1 and CDR2 are MDHEN and SYDVKM. The CDR3 spans 15 residues. This CDR3 reads CASRRPLGQGGGYTF. The CDR3, as DNA: TGTGCCAGCAGACGCCCCTTGGGACAGGGTGGGGGCTACACCTTC.

The gene calls are TRBV5-1 and TRBJ2-1, with 11 bases lining up with TRBD2. The CDR3 has 15 amino acids. With V trimmed by 6 bases and J by 4 bases, 6 bases remained unmatched. CDR1 and CDR2 (germline): SGHRS, YFSETQ. CDR3 protein: CASIPGTSGYNEQFF. The CDR3 DNA reads as TGCGCCAGCATCCCCGGGACTAGCGGATACAATGAGCAGTTCTTC.

The chain has TRBV29-1 and TRBJ2-1; 14 nucleotides line up with TRBD2. Germline CDR1 is SQVTM and CDR2 is ANQGSEA. V lost 6 bases and J lost 8; bases outside the gene matches: 9. This CDR3 comprises 15 residues. The CDR3 reads CSVQTGTSGSDEQFF. CDR3 bases: TGCAGCGTCCAGACCGGGACTAGCGGGAGCGATGAGCAGTTCTTC.

This chain connects TRBV5-4 to TRBJ1-2; possibly TRBD1 for D (5 bases). Germline V gene sequence: CDR1 SGHNT, CDR2 YYREEE (reference sequence). Trimming shortened V by 3 bases and J by 5 bases, and 17 bases separated the two germline ends. CDR3 length: 15 amino acids. DNA of the CDR3: TGTGCCAGCAGCTCAGTGGGGGGAGGGTCTTATGGCTACACCTTC. Its protein is CASSSVGGGSYGYTF. Using reference TRBV5-4 and TRBJ1-2 for the parts outside the CDR3, the full variable domain is ETGVTQSPTHLIKTRGQQVTLRCSSQSGHNTVSWYQQALGQGPQFIFQYYREEENGRGNFPPRFSGLQFPNYSSELNVNALELDDSALYLCASSSVGGGSYGYTFGSGTRLTVV.

The V gene is TRBV28, the J gene TRBJ1-1; 11 nucleotides agree with TRBD1. Trimming at V came to 3 bases and at J to 8 bases, leaving 8 bases not matched to a gene. The CDR3 sequence is 15 residues long. The germline CDR1 and CDR2 sequences are MDHEN and SYDVKM. The CDR3 DNA is TGTGCCAGCAGTTTGCCCGGGACAGGGGGTGGGGAAGCTTTCTTT. Protein product: CASSLPGTGGGEAFF.

The V and J genes are TRBV28 and TRBJ2-7; 8 nucleotides agree with TRBD2. Germline CDR1 MDHEN, CDR2 SYDVKM. The CDR3 is made up of 13 amino acids. V lost 5 bases, J lost 2 bases, and 2 bases stayed unmatched. The chain's CDR3 is CASSRAGAYEQYF. CDR3 coding DNA: TGTGCCAGCAGTCGAGCGGGAGCCTACGAGCAGTACTTC.

This clone occurred a few times. The chain combines TRBV9 with TRBJ1-2; D is perhaps TRBD1 (5 bases). Trimming took off 0 bases at V and 4 bases at J, with 22 bases between the two ends. This CDR3 is built from 18 residues. CDR1 is SGDLS and CDR2 is YYNGEE in the germline V gene. The CDR3: CASSVEGAGTSHRYGYTF. CDR3 DNA: TGTGCCAGCAGCGTAGAGGGAGCGGGGACCTCTCACCGCTATGGCTACACCTTC.

The rearrangement joins TRBV7-9 to TRBJ1-5; no definite D call. Germline V gene lookup returns CDR1 SEHNR and CDR2 FQNEAQ (reference sequence). Trimming removed 1 base at V and 6 bases at J, with 10 bases between. This CDR3 is built from 14 residues. CDR3 region: CASSLGEVGQPQHF. The CDR3 coding sequence is TGTGCCAGCAGCTTAGGGGAGGTGGGTCAGCCCCAGCATTTT.

This chain's CDR3 is CASSLEGRDTEAFF. CDR3 nucleotide sequence: TGTGCCAGCAGCTTGGAGGGGAGGGACACTGAAGCTTTCTTT. The chain carries TRBV5-4 and TRBJ1-1, with D possibly TRBD1 on 5 matching bases. Germline CDR1 and CDR2: SGHNT and YYREEE (reference sequence). The CDR3 has 14 amino acids. Trimming left V 0 bases short and J 3 bases short, with 9 bases between.

A single count supports this clone. The V gene is TRBV28, the J gene TRBJ2-7; 9 bases line up with TRBD1. Germline V lookup: CDR1 MDHEN, CDR2 SYDVKM. The CDR3 has 14 residues. V was pared by 4 bases and J by 1 base, with 2 bases of the junction left unmatched. As DNA, the CDR3 is TGTGCCAGCAGTTGGGACAGGGAATCCTACGAGCAGTACTTC. Protein sequence: CASSWDRESYEQYF.

The chain links TRBV6-1 to TRBJ2-2; a weak D match, TRBD1 (6 bases). The V and J ends lost 4 bases and 5 bases respectively, with 8 bases between them. Germline-derived CDR1 and CDR2 are MNHNS and SASEGT. The CDR3 length is 13 residues. CDR3 in amino acids: CASSATGTGELFF. The CDR3 DNA reads TGTGCCAGCAGTGCCACAGGGACCGGGGAGCTGTTTTTT.